Sequencing of this TCR beta chain was carried out in a study of identical twins. Whole-study results and caveats: Modeled out-of-frame TCR alpha sharing in monozygotic twins fell below observed levels.

MiXCR was run by TCRdb on the 5' RACE reads, yielding one entry per CDR3 protein. The sample contains about 530,000 distinct CDR3 sequences, 15% of which appear only once. Remarks on this clonotype: Its specificity is not known. The germline gene is not matched at one end of the junction; a read error may be the cause.

The CDR3 runs 15 residues. The germline V gene encodes CDR1 LGHDT and CDR2 YNNKEL (reference sequence). These data were also reused for a study on yellow fever vaccine responses in identical twins.

This clonotype originated in a woman aged 18-30 years in good health. V usage is TRBV3-1 and J usage is TRBJ2-3; possible D gene TRBD1, 6 bases. Sequencing was done on a sample of CD4+ T cells sorted from blood. CDR3 sequence (DNA): TGTGCCAGCTGCCAAGATGGGACAAAAGAGGATACGCAGTATTTT. Protein product: CASCQDGTKEDTQYF.